This T cell receptor (beta chain) was recorded in a study of CD8 T cells in Susac syndrome. CD8+ and CD4+ blood T cells underwent TCR beta sequencing. TEMRA cells were FACS-enriched, and CD8+ and CD4+ T cells were isolated negatively. Points from the study as a whole: It was acknowledged by the study that relatively few individuals were included in its TCR sequencing and HLA analysis.

Per the germline V gene, CDR1 is LGHDT and CDR2 is YNNKEL (reference sequence). The CDR3 is made up of 14 amino acids. V lost 3 bases, J lost 5 bases, and 12 bases lay in between. RNA in amounts of about 0.5 to 1 ug was reverse transcribed with random hexamers. Multiplex PCR with immunoSEQ amplified the TCR beta CDR3 across 54 Vbeta and 13 Jbeta. From the immunoSEQ multiplex PCR reads, TCRdb called clonotypes with MiXCR, one entry per CDR3 protein. The sample carries about 180,000 distinct CDR3 sequences, 85% to 95% recorded once. As concerns this clonotype: Its antigen is unknown.

The chain uses TRBV3-1 and TRBJ2-3; a possible D gene is TRBD1 (5 bases). The clonotype originates from a human donor with Susac syndrome. Source material: CD4+ T cells from PBMCs. CDR3 in amino acids: CASSQGRVIDTQYF. Here the CDR3 DNA reads TGTGCCAGCAGCCAGGGCAGGGTGATAGATACGCAGTATTTT.